Here is one T cell receptor (beta chain) with its context. These data come from a study of blood T cell repertoires in COVID-19. For the study at large: COVID-19 samples collected from the United States, Italy and Spain covered acute and convalescent phases. T cells, B-cell-depleted T cells, or PBMCs provided the cDNA or gDNA that served as material.

Methods used by the authors: Reference gene primer amplification gave estimated nucleated cell counts. The table came from immunoSEQ multiplex PCR; TCRdb's copy has only in-frame clones and leaves some out. V, J and clone size derive from that table, while D and trimming were established from the DNA sequence. The sample lists 100,000 to 150,000 clones; around four fifths were seen once. Looked up from germline, CDR1 is LNHDA and CDR2 is SQIVND (reference sequence). There are 14 residues in the CDR3. The V end was cut by 5 bases, the J end by 3 bases, with 13 bases between. This TCR derives from a man aged 80 or over with active or convalescent COVID-19. The gene calls are TRBV19 and TRBJ1-1; D uncertain. Sequenced sample: peripheral blood. CDR3 bases: TGTGCCAGTAGTGCCCGGTCGGTTGACACTGAAGCTTTCTTT. This translates into CASSARSVDTEAFF.